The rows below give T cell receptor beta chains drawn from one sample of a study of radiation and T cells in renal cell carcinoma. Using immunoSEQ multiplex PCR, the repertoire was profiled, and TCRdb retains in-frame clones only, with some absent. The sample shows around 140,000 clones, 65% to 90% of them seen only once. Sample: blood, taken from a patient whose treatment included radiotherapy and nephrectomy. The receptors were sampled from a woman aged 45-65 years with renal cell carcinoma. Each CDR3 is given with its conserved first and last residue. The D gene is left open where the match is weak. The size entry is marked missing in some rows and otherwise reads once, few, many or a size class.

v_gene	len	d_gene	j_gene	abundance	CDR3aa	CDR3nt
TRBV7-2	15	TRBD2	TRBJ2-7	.	CASSSQGGVTYEQYF	TGTGCCAGCAGCAGTCAGGGAGGGGTTACCTACGAGCAGTACTTC
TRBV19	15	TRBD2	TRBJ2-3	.	CASSASSGGADTQYF	TGTGCCAGTAGTGCGAGTAGCGGGGGTGCAGATACGCAGTATTTT
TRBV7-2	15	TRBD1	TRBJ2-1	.	CASSFQQGAYNEQFF	TGTGCCAGCAGCTTCCAACAGGGGGCTTACAATGAGCAGTTCTTC
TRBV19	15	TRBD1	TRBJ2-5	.	CASSIEGTEEETQYF	TGTGCCAGTAGTATAGAAGGGACAGAAGAAGAGACCCAGTACTTC
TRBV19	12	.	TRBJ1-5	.	CASRSANQPQHF	TGTGCCAGTAGGAGTGCGAATCAGCCCCAGCATTTT
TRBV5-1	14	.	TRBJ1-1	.	CASSLAGANTEAFF	TGCGCCAGCAGCTTGGCAGGAGCGAACACTGAAGCTTTCTTT
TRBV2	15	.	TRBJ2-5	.	CASTEGGAPRETQYF	TGTGCCAGCACTGAAGGGGGGGCCCCGCGGGAGACCCAGTACTTC
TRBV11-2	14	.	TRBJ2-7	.	CASSPNAAVYEQYF	TGTGCCAGCAGTCCCAATGCGGCTGTCTACGAGCAGTACTTC
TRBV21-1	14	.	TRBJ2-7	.	CATLKGDRGYEQYF	TGTGCCACCCTAAAAGGGGACAGGGGCTACGAGCAGTACTTC
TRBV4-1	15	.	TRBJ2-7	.	CASSQAFADAYEQYF	TGCGCCAGCAGCCAAGCGTTTGCGGACGCTTACGAGCAGTACTTC
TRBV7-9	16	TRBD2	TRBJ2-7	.	CASSSGLAGLTYEQYF	TGTGCCAGCAGCTCGGGACTAGCGGGATTGACCTACGAGCAGTACTTC
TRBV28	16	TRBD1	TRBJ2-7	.	CASKRYSGPGGNEQYF	TGTGCCAGCAAGAGGTACAGCGGGCCAGGGGGCAACGAGCAGTACTTC
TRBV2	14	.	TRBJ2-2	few	CASSEDRSTGELFF	TGTGCCAGCAGCGAAGACAGATCCACCGGGGAGCTGTTTTTT
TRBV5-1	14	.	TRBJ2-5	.	CASSGRSSQETQYF	TGCGCCAGCAGCGGCAGGTCCTCCCAAGAGACCCAGTACTTC
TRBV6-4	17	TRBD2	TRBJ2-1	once	CASSDSGLVAGYNEQFF	TGTGCCAGCAGTGACTCGGGGTTGGTAGCGGGATACAATGAGCAGTTCTTC
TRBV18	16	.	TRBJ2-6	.	CASSPPGLSGANVLTF	TGTGCCAGCTCACCACCAGGACTCTCTGGGGCCAACGTCCTGACTTTC